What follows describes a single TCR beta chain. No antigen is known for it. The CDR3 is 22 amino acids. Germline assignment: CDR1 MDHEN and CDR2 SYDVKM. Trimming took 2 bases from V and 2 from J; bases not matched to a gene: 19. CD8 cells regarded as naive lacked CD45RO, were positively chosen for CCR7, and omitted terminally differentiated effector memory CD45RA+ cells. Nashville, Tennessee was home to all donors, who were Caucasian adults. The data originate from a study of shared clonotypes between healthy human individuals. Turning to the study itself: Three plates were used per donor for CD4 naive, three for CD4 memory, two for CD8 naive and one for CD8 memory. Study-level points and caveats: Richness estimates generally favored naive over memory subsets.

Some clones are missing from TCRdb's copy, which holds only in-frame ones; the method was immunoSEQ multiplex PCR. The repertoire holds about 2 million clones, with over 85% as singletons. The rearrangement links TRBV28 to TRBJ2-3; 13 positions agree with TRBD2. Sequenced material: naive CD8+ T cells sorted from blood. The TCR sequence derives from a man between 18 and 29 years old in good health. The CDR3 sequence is CASSLTITGRLAGGEATDTQYF. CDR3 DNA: TGTGCCAGCAGTTTAACCATAACAGGTCGACTAGCGGGGGGCGAGGCCACAGATACGCAGTATTTT.